This T cell receptor (beta chain) was identified in a study of T cell responses to AZD1222 COVID-19 vaccine. Study-wide points: Just a handful of people given AZD1222 tested seropositive at baseline. Unmutated regions of variants are reportedly targeted by nearly half of spike-specific TCRs.

Trimming at V came to 5 bases and at J to 3 bases, leaving 4 bases not matched to a gene. The germline V gene encodes CDR1 MDHEN and CDR2 SYDVKM. This CDR3 is 14 amino acids long. The table came from immunoSEQ multiplex PCR; TCRdb's copy has only in-frame clones and leaves some out. The sample contains some 150,000 clones, about 93% of which appear only once. In the case of this clone: Its antigen is not known.

Here the sequenced sample was peripheral blood, taken on day 0 of AZD1222 vaccination. The receptor's source is an adult in good health. The chain employs TRBV28 and TRBJ1-1, with 9 bases aligning to TRBD1. DNA of the CDR3: TGTGCCAGCAGTCCGGACAGGGGACACACTGAAGCTTTCTTT. Encoded protein: CASSPDRGHTEAFF.